This T cell receptor (beta chain) was documented in a study of T cell responses to AZD1222 COVID-19 vaccine. Study outcomes and limitations: Most donors were white British and more were female, and clonal diversity was possibly underestimated.

The CDR3 totals 15 residues. The germline V gene encodes CDR1 MNHNS and CDR2 SASEGT. Trimming left V 1 base short and J 2 bases short, with 11 bases between. This clone came up once. The antigen remains unidentified. The protocol was immunoSEQ multiplex PCR, while the TCRdb copy is restricted to in-frame clones and leaves out a portion. The table lists 100,000 to 150,000 clones, approximately 90% of them singletons, with 0.85% to 1.3% in the top ten. The V gene is TRBV6-1, the J gene TRBJ1-2; D not certain. This TCR was sampled from an adult in good health. Sequences were derived from peripheral blood, sampled on day 0 of AZD1222 vaccination. CDR3 coding DNA: TGTGCCAGCAGTGAAGTGAGGGAATTAAACTATGGCTACACCTTC. Its protein product is CASSEVRELNYGYTF.